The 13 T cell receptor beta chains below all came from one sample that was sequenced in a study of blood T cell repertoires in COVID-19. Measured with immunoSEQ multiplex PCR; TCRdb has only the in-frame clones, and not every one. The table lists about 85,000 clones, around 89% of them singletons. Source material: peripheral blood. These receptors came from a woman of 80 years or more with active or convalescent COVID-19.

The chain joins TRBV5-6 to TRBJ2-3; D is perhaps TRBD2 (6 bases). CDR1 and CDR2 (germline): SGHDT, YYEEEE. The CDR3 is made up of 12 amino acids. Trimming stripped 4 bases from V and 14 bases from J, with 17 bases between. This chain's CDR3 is CASSQVGGPPYF. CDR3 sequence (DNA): TGTGCCAGCAGCCAGGTCGGGGGTCCTCCGTATTTT.

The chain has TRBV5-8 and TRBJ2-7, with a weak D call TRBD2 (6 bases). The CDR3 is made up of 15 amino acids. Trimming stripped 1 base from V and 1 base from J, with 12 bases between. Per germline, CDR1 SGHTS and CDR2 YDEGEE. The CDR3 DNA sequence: TGTGCCAGCAGCTTGTATAGCGGTACGTCCTACGAGCAGTACTTC. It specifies CASSLYSGTSYEQYF.

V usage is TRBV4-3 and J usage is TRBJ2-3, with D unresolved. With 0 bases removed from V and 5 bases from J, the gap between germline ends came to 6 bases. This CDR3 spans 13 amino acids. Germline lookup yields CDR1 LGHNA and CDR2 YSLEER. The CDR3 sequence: CASSQDPGDTQYF. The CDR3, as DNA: TGCGCCAGCAGCCAAGATCCAGGAGATACGCAGTATTTT.

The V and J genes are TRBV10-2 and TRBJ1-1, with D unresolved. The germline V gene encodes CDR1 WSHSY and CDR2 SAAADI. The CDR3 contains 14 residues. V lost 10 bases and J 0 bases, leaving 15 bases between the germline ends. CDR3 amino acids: CATIPEGMNTEAFF. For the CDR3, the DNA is TGCGCCACCATTCCAGAGGGAATGAACACTGAAGCTTTCTTT.

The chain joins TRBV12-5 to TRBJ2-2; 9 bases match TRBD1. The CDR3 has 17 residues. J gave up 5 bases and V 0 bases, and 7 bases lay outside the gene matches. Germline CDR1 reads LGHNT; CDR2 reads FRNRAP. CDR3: CASGLVHGTGRTGELFF. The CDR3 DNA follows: TGTGCTAGTGGTTTGGTACATGGGACAGGGAGGACCGGGGAGCTGTTTTTT.

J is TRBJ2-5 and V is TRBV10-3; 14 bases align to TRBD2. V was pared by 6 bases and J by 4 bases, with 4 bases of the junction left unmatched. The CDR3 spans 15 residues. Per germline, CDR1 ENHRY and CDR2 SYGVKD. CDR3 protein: CAISQGLAGVETQYF. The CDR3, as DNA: TGTGCCATCAGCCAGGGACTAGCGGGAGTAGAGACCCAGTACTTC.

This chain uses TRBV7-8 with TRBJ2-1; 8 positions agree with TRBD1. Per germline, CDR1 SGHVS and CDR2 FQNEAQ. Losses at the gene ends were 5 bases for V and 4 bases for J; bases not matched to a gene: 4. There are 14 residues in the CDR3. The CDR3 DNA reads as TGTGCCAGCAGCGTAGACAGGGGTTACAATGAGCAGTTCTTC. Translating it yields CASSVDRGYNEQFF.

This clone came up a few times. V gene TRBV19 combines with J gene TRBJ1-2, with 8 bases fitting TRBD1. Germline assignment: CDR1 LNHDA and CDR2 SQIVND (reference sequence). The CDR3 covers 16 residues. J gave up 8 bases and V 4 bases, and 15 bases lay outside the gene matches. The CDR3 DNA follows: TGTGCCAGTAGTAATCGGGCGTCAGGGGGCGCGAGAGGCTACACCTTC. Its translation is CASSNRASGGARGYTF. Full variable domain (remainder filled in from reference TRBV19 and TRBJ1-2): DGGITQSPKYLFRKEGQNVTLSCEQNLNHDAMYWYRQDPGQGLRLIYYSQIVNDFQKGDIAEGYSVSREKKESFPLTVTSAQKNPTAFYLCASSNRASGGARGYTFGSGTRLTVV.

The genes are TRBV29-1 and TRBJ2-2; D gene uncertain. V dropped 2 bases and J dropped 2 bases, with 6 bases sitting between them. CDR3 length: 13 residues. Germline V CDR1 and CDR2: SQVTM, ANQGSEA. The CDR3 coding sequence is TGCAGCGTTGAAAAGAGAAACACCGGGGAGCTGTTTTTT. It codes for CSVEKRNTGELFF.

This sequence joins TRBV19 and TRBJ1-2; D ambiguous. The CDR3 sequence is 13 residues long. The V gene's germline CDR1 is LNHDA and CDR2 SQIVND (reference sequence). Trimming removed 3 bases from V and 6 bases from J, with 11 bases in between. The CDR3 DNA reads TGTGCCAGTAGTATGGCTCTCCAGGATGGCTACACCTTC. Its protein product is CASSMALQDGYTF.

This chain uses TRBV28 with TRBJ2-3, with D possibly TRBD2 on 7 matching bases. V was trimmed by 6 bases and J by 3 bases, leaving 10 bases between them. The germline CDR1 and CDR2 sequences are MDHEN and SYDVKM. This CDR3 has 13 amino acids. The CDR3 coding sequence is TGTGCCAGCAGCGGGGGGCTGACAGATACGCAGTATTTT. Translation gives CASSGGLTDTQYF.

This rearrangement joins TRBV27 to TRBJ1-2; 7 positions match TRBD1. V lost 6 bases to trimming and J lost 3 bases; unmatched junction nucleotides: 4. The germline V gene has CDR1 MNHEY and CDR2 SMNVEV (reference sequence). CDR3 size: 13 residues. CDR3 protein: CASRRDSDYGYTF. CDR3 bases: TGTGCCAGCAGGAGGGACAGTGACTATGGCTACACCTTC.

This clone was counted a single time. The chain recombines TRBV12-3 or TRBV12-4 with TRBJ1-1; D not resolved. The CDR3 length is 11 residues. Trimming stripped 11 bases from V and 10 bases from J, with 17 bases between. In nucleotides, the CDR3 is TGTGCCTCGGGATTTCAGCTGGGAGCTTTCTTT. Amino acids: CASGFQLGAFF.